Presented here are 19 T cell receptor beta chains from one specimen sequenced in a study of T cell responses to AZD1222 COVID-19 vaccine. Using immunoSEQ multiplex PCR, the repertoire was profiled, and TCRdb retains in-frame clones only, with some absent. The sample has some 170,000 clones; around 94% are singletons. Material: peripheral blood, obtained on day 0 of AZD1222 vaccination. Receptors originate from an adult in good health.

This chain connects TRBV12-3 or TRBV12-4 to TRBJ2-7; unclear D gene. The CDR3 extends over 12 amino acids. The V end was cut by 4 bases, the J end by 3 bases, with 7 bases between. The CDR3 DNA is TGTGCCAGCAGTTCATCCTTCTACGAGCAGTACTTC. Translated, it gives CASSSSFYEQYF.

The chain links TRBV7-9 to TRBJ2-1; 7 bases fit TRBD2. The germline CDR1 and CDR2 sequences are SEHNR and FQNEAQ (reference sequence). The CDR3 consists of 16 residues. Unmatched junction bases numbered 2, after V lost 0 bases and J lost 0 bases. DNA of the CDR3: TGTGCCAGCAGCTTAGCGGTAGCGGGCTCCTACAATGAGCAGTTCTTC. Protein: CASSLAVAGSYNEQFF.

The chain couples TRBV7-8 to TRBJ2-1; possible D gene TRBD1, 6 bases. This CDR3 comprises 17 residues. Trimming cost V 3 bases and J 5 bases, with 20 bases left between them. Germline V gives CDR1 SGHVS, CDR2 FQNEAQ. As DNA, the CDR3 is TGTGCCAGCAGCTTCCACCAGGGGAATGCAGTCGACAATGAGCAGTTCTTC. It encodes CASSFHQGNAVDNEQFF.

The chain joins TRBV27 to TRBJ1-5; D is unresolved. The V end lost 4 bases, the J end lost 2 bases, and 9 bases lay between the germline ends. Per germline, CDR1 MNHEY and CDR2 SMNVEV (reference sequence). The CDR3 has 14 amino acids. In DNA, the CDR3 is TGTGCCAGCAGTTCCCACGGAGGCAATCAGCCCCAGCATTTT. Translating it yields CASSSHGGNQPQHF.

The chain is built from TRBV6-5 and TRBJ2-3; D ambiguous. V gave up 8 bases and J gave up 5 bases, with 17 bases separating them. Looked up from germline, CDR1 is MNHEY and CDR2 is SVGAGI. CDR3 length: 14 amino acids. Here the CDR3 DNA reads TGTGCCAGCGTCGGTACGGCTATGAGAGATACGCAGTATTTT. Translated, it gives CASVGTAMRDTQYF.

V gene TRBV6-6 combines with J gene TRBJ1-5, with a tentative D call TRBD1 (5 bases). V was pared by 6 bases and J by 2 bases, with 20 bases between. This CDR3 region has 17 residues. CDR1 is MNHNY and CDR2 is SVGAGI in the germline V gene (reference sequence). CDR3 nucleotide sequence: TGTGCCAGCAGCCGAGCAGGCGATGCGACAGGCAATCAGCCCCAGCATTTT. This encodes CASSRAGDATGNQPQHF.

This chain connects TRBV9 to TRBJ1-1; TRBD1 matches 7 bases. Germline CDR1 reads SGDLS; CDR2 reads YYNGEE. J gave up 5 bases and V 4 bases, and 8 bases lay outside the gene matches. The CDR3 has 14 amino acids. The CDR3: CASSLQGVRTEAFF. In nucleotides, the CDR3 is TGTGCCAGCAGCCTTCAGGGGGTGAGGACTGAAGCTTTCTTT.

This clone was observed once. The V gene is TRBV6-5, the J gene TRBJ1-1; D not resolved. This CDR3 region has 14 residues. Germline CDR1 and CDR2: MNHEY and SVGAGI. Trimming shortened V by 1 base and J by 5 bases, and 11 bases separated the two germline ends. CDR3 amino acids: CASSYLAGGTEAFF. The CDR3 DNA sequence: TGTGCCAGCAGTTACTTGGCGGGTGGTACTGAAGCTTTCTTT.

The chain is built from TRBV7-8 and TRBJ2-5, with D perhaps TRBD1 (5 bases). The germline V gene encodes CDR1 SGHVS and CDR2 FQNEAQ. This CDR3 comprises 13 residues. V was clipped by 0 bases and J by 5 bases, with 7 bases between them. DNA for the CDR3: TGTGCCAGCAGCTTAGCGAAGGGGGAGACCCAGTACTTC. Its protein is CASSLAKGETQYF.

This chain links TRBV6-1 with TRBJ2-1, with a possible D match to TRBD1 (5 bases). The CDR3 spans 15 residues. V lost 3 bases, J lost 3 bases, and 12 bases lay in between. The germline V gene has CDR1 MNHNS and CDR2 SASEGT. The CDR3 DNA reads TGTGCCAGCAGTGAGGCAGGGAAGATCTACAATGAGCAGTTCTTC. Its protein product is CASSEAGKIYNEQFF.

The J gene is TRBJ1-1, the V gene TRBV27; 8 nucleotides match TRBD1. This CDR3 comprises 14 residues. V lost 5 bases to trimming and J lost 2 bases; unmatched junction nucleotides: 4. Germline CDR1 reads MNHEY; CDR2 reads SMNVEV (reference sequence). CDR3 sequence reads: CASSGGQANTEAFF. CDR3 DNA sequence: TGTGCCAGCAGTGGGGGACAGGCAAACACTGAAGCTTTCTTT.

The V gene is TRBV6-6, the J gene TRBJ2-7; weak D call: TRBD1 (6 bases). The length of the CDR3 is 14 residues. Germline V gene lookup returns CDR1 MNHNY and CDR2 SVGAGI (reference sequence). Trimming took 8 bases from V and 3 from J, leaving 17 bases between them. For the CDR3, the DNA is TGTGCCAGCCGCCGGTCGGGACAAGACTACGAGCAGTACTTC. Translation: CASRRSGQDYEQYF.

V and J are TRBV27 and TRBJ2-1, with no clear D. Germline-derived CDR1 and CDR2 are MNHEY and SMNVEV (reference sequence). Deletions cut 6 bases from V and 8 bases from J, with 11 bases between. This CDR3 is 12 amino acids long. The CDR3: CASRPVADEQFF. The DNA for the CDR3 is TGTGCCAGCAGACCGGTCGCGGATGAGCAGTTCTTC.

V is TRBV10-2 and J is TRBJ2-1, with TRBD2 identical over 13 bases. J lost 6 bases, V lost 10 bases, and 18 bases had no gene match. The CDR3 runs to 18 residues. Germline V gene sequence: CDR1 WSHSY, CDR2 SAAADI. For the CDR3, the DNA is TGCGCCACCCCGAACGGACTAGCGGGAGACAGCGGCCTCAATGAGCAGTTCTTC. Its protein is CATPNGLAGDSGLNEQFF.

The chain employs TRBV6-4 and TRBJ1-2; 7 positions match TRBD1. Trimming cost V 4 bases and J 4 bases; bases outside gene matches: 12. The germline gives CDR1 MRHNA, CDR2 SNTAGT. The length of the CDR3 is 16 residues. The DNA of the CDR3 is TGTGCCAGCAGTGGATCCCCAGACAGGGCGGGCTATGGCTACACCTTC. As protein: CASSGSPDRAGYGYTF.

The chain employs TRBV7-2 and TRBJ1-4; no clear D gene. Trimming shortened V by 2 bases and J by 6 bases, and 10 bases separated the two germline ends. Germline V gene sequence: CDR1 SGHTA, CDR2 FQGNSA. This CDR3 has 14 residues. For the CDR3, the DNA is TGTGCCAGCAGCTTACCGGGCGGGGATGAAAAACTGTTTTTT. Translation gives CASSLPGGDEKLFF.

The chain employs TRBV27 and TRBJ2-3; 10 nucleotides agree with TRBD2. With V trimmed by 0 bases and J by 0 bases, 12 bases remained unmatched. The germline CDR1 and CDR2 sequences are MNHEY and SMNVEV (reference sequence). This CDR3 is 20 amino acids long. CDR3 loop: CASSLSARTSGRYSTDTQYF. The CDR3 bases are TGTGCCAGCAGTTTATCGGCCAGGACTAGCGGACGCTATAGCACAGATACGCAGTATTTT.

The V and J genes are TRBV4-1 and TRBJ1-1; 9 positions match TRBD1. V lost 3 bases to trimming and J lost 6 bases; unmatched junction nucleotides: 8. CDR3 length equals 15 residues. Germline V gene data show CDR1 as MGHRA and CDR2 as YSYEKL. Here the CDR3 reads CASSHLGQGRPEAFF. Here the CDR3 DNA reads TGCGCCAGCAGCCATCTCGGACAGGGGAGGCCTGAAGCTTTCTTT.

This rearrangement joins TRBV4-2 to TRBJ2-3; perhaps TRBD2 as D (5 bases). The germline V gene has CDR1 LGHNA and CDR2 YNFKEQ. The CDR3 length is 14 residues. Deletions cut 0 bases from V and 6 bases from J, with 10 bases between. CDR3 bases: TGTGCCAGCAGCCAAGACGTCCCGGGGGATACGCAGTATTTT. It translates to CASSQDVPGDTQYF.